A single sample gave rise to the 28 T cell receptor beta chains below, sequenced in a study of T-cell reconstitution after alpha-beta-depleted transplantation in children. Using unique molecular identifiers, the investigators prepared the TCRbeta library. TCRdb re-called the PCR reads through MiXCR, storing one row per CDR3 protein. The data hold around 580,000 distinct CDR3 sequences, with 20% to 25% observed a single time. The specimen was PBMCs, mostly from graft donor cells, collected 360 days after TCRalphabeta/CD19-depleted stem cell transplant. Receptors originate from a boy less than two years old who had a stem cell transplant for acute myeloid leukemia, so the T cells may come from the graft donor.

This clonotype was detected many times. The chain links TRBV4-3 to TRBJ2-3, with TRBD2 matching 10 bases. V lost 2 bases and J lost 3; bases outside the gene matches: 2. Germline V gene data show CDR1 as LGHNA and CDR2 as YSLEER. CDR3 length: 15 amino acids. The CDR3 region has the DNA TGCGCCAGCAGCCAACCGGGACTAGCGACAGATACGCAGTATTTT. The encoded protein is CASSQPGLATDTQYF.

This clonotype was recorded at least ten times. The rearrangement uses TRBV7-8 and TRBJ2-1; TRBD1 matches at 8 bases. This CDR3 contains 15 residues. Germline-derived CDR1 and CDR2 are SGHVS and FQNEAQ. V lost 6 bases and J lost 1; bases outside the gene matches: 5. In DNA, the CDR3 is TGTGCCAGCAGATCCACAGGGGGTTCCTACAATGAGCAGTTCTTC. It codes for CASRSTGGSYNEQFF.

V gene TRBV25-1 combines with J gene TRBJ1-2; D gene uncertain. Germline lookup yields CDR1 MGHDK and CDR2 SYGVNS. This CDR3 contains 14 residues. V gave up 5 bases and J gave up 7 bases, with 17 bases separating them. The CDR3 loop is CASSPGSQSFGYTF. The CDR3 DNA reads as TGTGCCAGCAGTCCCGGGTCTCAGTCTTTTGGCTACACCTTC.

The sample holds many counts of this clonotype. This rearrangement joins TRBV11-3 to TRBJ2-5; 11 bases are shared with TRBD2. The CDR3 has 16 amino acids. Germline V CDR1 and CDR2: SGHNT, YENEEA. Trimming at V came to 4 bases and at J to 5 bases, leaving 9 bases not matched to a gene. CDR3 DNA: TGTGCCAGCAGCTCCAAGACTAGCGGGGTCAGGGAGACCCAGTACTTC. As protein: CASSSKTSGVRETQYF. The whole variable domain, remainder taken from reference TRBV11-3 and TRBJ2-5, is EAGVVQSPRYKIIEKKQPVAFWCNPISGHNTLYWYLQNLGQGPELLIRYENEEAVDDSQLPKDRFSAERLKGVDSTLKIQPAELGDSAVYLCASSSKTSGVRETQYFGPGTRLLVL.

This clonotype was seen ten or more times. The V and J genes are TRBV7-2 and TRBJ2-7; TRBD1 agrees at 9 bases. Germline values: CDR1 SGHTA, CDR2 FQGNSA. This CDR3 has 17 residues. With 4 bases clipped from V and 2 bases from J, the junction kept 12 bases outside the gene matches. Written as DNA, the CDR3 is TGTGCCAGCAGCTCATCTGGACAGGGGAAAGGCACCTACGAGCAGTACGTC. This codes for CASSSSGQGKGTYEQYV.

CDR3 DNA: TGTGCCAGCAGCGTCCGGGACAAGAACACTGAAGCTTTCTTT. It is translated as CASSVRDKNTEAFF. The chain links TRBV7-9 to TRBJ1-1; possible D gene TRBD1, 6 bases. The CDR3 consists of 14 residues. CDR1 is SEHNR and CDR2 is FQNEAQ in the germline V gene (reference sequence). Trimming left V 5 bases short and J 1 base short, with 11 bases between.

The chain is built from TRBV11-2 and TRBJ2-7, with TRBD2 matching 11 bases. V shed 3 bases and J 4 bases; nucleotides not matched to a gene: 14. The CDR3 covers 18 residues. Looked up from germline, CDR1 is SGHAT and CDR2 is FQNNGV. The CDR3, as DNA: TGTGCCAGCAGCTTCTTCGCGGGACTAGCGGACCCAAGTTACGAGCAGTACTTC. Amino acids: CASSFFAGLADPSYEQYF.

The sample holds many counts of this clonotype. The V and J genes are TRBV19 and TRBJ2-7, with D maybe TRBD1 (5 bases). V was cut by 5 bases and J by 4 bases, with 12 bases left in between. Germline lookup yields CDR1 LNHDA and CDR2 SQIVND (reference sequence). The CDR3 consists of 13 residues. The CDR3 here is CASSWGRDYEQYF. DNA of the CDR3: TGTGCCAGTAGTTGGGGCAGGGATTACGAGCAGTACTTC.

V and J are TRBV20-1 and TRBJ2-2, with a possible D match to TRBD1 (6 bases). With 0 bases removed from V and 6 bases from J, the gap between germline ends came to 14 bases. Germline V lookup: CDR1 DFQATT, CDR2 SNEGSKA (reference sequence). CDR3 length: 15 residues. The CDR3 nucleotides read TGCAGTGCTAGAGATTGGGGGCTATTAGCCGGGGAGCTGTTTTTT. This gives the protein CSARDWGLLAGELFF.

This chain uses TRBV2 with TRBJ2-7, with TRBD2 matching over 8 bases. V trimming: 5 bases; J trimming: 2 bases; junction bases outside the gene matches: 11. This CDR3 is 16 amino acids long. Per germline, CDR1 SNHLY and CDR2 FYNNEI. The CDR3 here is CASSREGGSFAYEQYF. CDR3 coding DNA: TGTGCCAGCAGTCGGGAGGGGGGATCTTTCGCCTACGAGCAGTACTTC. The variable domain in full, with the rest retrieved from reference TRBV2 and TRBJ2-7, is EPEVTQTPSHQVTQMGQEVILRCVPISNHLYFYWYRQILGQKVEFLVSFYNNEISEKSEIFDDQFSVERPDGSNFTLKIRSTKLEDSAMYFCASSREGGSFAYEQYFGPGTRLTVT.

Ten or more counts support this clonotype. This CDR3 reads CASSKGDREAFF. For the CDR3, the DNA is TGTGCCAGCAGTAAGGGGGACCGAGAAGCTTTCTTT. The chain uses TRBV27 and TRBJ1-1; D may be TRBD1 (6 bases). This CDR3 spans 12 amino acids. The germline V and J ends were trimmed by 5 bases and 8 bases, with 12 bases remaining between them. The V gene's germline CDR1 is MNHEY and CDR2 SMNVEV (reference sequence).

At least ten counts were recorded for this clonotype. The rearrangement links TRBV28 to TRBJ2-3; D gene uncertain. Deletions cut 5 bases from V and 2 bases from J, with 8 bases between. Germline V gene sequence: CDR1 MDHEN, CDR2 SYDVKM. The CDR3 loop spans 13 amino acids. This chain's CDR3 is CASSPPATDTQYF. DNA of the CDR3: TGTGCCAGCAGTCCCCCTGCCACAGATACGCAGTATTTT.

This clonotype was observed at least ten times. The chain uses TRBV12-3 or TRBV12-4 and TRBJ1-5; D is uncertain. The CDR3 runs 13 residues. V was trimmed by 7 bases and J by 7 bases, leaving 14 bases between them. This CDR3 reads CASNTEGGQPQHF. In DNA form, the CDR3 reads TGTGCCAGCAACACTGAGGGAGGACAGCCCCAGCATTTT.

This sequence joins TRBV7-9 and TRBJ2-5; D remains unclear. The CDR3 is 13 amino acids. The germline V and J ends were trimmed by 3 bases and 1 base, with 6 bases remaining between them. Per germline, CDR1 SEHNR and CDR2 FQNEAQ (reference sequence). The CDR3 protein is CASSFELQETQYF. Here the CDR3 DNA reads TGTGCCAGCAGCTTCGAGCTCCAAGAGACCCAGTACTTC. Using reference TRBV7-9 and TRBJ2-5 for the parts outside the CDR3, the full variable domain is DTGVSQNPRHKITKRGQNVTFRCDPISEHNRLYWYRQTLGQGPEFLTYFQNEAQLEKSRLLSDRFSAERPKGSFSTLEIQRTEQGDSAMYLCASSFELQETQYFGPGTRLLVL.

The chain combines TRBV7-9 with TRBJ2-5, with D possibly being TRBD2 (5 bases). There are 14 residues in the CDR3. Germline CDR1 and CDR2: SEHNR and FQNEAQ (reference sequence). V was shortened by 1 base and J by 10 bases, with 16 bases between the two germline ends. The CDR3 coding sequence is TGTGCCAGCAGCTTAGTTGAGACTGCGACTATCCAGTACTTC. Its protein is CASSLVETATIQYF.

This clonotype was detected many times. The chain joins TRBV7-2 to TRBJ2-2; 7 nucleotides match TRBD2. After removal of 5 bases from V and 8 bases from J, the junction contained 8 bases not matched to a gene. The germline V gene has CDR1 SGHTA and CDR2 FQGNSA. CDR3 length: 14 amino acids. CDR3 amino acids: CASSASSGVGELFF. CDR3 DNA sequence: TGTGCCAGCAGCGCGTCCAGCGGGGTAGGGGAGCTGTTTTTT.

This clonotype was seen more than once but under ten times. The chain combines TRBV12-3 or TRBV12-4 with TRBJ2-7; D is possibly TRBD1 or TRBD2 (5 bases each). Deletions cut 5 bases from V and 4 bases from J, with 18 bases between. The CDR3 has 15 amino acids. The CDR3 coding sequence is TGTGCCAGCAGTCCCTGGGGTCTGAGGGGTTACGAGCAGTACTTC. Encoded protein: CASSPWGLRGYEQYF.

The table lists this clonotype with a few counts. This rearrangement joins TRBV29-1 to TRBJ2-5, with unresolved D. The germline V gene has CDR1 SQVTM and CDR2 ANQGSEA. The CDR3 is 12 amino acids. V lost 3 bases, J lost 6 bases, and 11 bases lay in between. The CDR3 sequence is CSVDAVSKTQYF. The CDR3 DNA follows: TGCAGCGTTGATGCAGTTTCGAAGACCCAGTACTTC.

The chain has TRBV29-1 and TRBJ1-1; 7 nucleotides match TRBD1. The germline V gene has CDR1 SQVTM and CDR2 ANQGSEA. This CDR3 contains 14 residues. J lost 0 bases, V lost 7 bases, and 8 bases had no gene match. This CDR3 is CSAGRTGLNTEAFF. The CDR3, as DNA: TGCAGCGCCGGGAGGACAGGATTGAACACTGAAGCTTTCTTT.

V usage is TRBV7-2 and J usage is TRBJ2-5; 10 positions match TRBD2. The length of the CDR3 is 15 residues. Trimming took 0 bases from V and 6 from J; bases not matched to a gene: 4. Looked up from germline, CDR1 is SGHTA and CDR2 is FQGNSA. CDR3 residues: CASSLAPAGGQTQYF. CDR3 in DNA: TGTGCCAGCAGCTTAGCTCCAGCGGGGGGGCAGACCCAGTACTTC.

This clonotype was seen many times. V gene TRBV29-1 combines with J gene TRBJ2-3; 8 bases are shared with TRBD1. Germline V gives CDR1 SQVTM, CDR2 ANQGSEA. Trimming at V came to 4 bases and at J to 3 bases, leaving 3 bases not matched to a gene. This CDR3 has 13 amino acids. The CDR3 DNA reads TGCAGCGTTGCAGGGGGCTGGACAGATACGCAGTATTTT. Amino acids: CSVAGGWTDTQYF.

The chain couples TRBV12-3 or TRBV12-4 to TRBJ2-5, with 8 bases fitting TRBD1. CDR3 length: 15 residues. J was trimmed by 0 bases and V by 5 bases; bases with no gene match: 5. CDR3 DNA sequence: TGTGCCAGCAGTCCGGGACAGGTGCACCAAGAGACCCAGTACTTC. Translated: CASSPGQVHQETQYF.

Ten or more counts support this clonotype. The V and J genes are TRBV5-5 and TRBJ2-7; D gene uncertain. Germline V gene sequence: CDR1 SGHKS, CDR2 YYEKEE (reference sequence). The CDR3 loop spans 16 amino acids. Trimming took off 4 bases at V and 4 bases at J, with 21 bases between the two ends. CDR3 bases: TGTGCCAGCAGCCCAATTACCAGCTTCCTTGTATACGAGCAGTACGTC. Its protein product is CASSPITSFLVYEQYV.

This clonotype occurred a few times. Here the CDR3 reads CASSEALLPGYITDTQYF. CDR3 DNA sequence: TGCGCCAGCAGTGAGGCTTTACTCCCTGGCTATATTACAGATACGCAGTATTTT. The rearrangement joins TRBV10-1 to TRBJ2-3; no reliable D call. This CDR3 spans 18 amino acids. The V end lost 2 bases, the J end lost 3 bases, and 21 bases lay between the germline ends. The V gene's germline CDR1 is WNHNN and CDR2 SYGVQD (reference sequence).

The chain has TRBV6-2 or TRBV6-3 and TRBJ2-7; D ambiguous. V lost 2 bases to trimming and J lost 4 bases, with 12 bases between them. CDR1 and CDR2 from the germline V gene are MNHEY and SVGEGT. The CDR3 extends over 14 amino acids. The CDR3 sequence: CASSYPKGGYEQYF. The CDR3 DNA follows: TGTGCCAGCAGTTACCCCAAAGGTGGATACGAGCAGTACTTC.

This chain uses TRBV6-5 with TRBJ2-7; D not certain. V lost 2 bases, J lost 4 bases, and 9 bases lay in between. The germline V gene has CDR1 MNHEY and CDR2 SVGAGI. This CDR3 region has 13 residues. The CDR3, as DNA: TGTGCCAGCAGTTACGGTCCATCTTACGAGCAGTACTTC. Its translation is CASSYGPSYEQYF.

The V gene is TRBV7-9, the J gene TRBJ2-5; unclear D gene. Trimming stripped 3 bases from V and 9 bases from J, with 14 bases between. Germline V gives CDR1 SEHNR, CDR2 FQNEAQ (reference sequence). The CDR3 covers 13 residues. This CDR3 is CASSFGPPEAQYF. In DNA, the CDR3 is TGTGCCAGCAGCTTCGGGCCTCCGGAAGCCCAGTACTTC.

The chain recombines TRBV7-2 with TRBJ2-6; D is undetermined. Per the germline V gene, CDR1 is SGHTA and CDR2 is FQGNSA. The CDR3 consists of 14 residues. Between the trimmed V and J ends, which lost 4 bases and 4 bases, there was a span of 8 bases. The CDR3 sequence: CASSSPGGANVLTF. As DNA, the CDR3 is TGTGCCAGCAGCTCCCCCGGGGGGGCCAACGTCCTGACTTTC.